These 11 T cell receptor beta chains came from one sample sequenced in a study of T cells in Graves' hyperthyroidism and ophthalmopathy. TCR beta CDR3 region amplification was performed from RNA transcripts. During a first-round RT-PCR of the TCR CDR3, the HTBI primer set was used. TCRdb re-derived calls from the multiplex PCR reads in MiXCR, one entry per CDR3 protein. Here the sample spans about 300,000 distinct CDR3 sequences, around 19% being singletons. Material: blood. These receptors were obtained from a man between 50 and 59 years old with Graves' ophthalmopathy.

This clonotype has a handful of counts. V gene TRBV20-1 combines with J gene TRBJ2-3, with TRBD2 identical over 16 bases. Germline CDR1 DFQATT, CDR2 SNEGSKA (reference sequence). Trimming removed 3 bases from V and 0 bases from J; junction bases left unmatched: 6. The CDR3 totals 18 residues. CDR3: CSASGPGLAGGSTDTQYF. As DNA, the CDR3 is TGCAGTGCTAGTGGGCCGGGACTAGCGGGAGGGAGCACAGATACGCAGTATTTT.

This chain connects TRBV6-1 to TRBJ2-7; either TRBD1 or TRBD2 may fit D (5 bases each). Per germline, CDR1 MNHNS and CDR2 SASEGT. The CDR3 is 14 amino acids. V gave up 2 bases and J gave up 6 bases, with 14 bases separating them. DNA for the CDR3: TGTGCCAGCAGTGAAAAGGGACGGGGAAGCGAGCAGTACTTC. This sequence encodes CASSEKGRGSEQYF.

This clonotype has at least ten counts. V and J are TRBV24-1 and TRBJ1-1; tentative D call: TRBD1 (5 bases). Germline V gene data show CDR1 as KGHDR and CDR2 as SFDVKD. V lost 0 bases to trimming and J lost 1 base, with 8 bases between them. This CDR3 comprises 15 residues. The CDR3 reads CATSDLRQGNTEAFF. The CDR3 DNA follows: TGTGCCACCAGTGATTTGCGGCAGGGGAACACTGAAGCTTTCTTT.

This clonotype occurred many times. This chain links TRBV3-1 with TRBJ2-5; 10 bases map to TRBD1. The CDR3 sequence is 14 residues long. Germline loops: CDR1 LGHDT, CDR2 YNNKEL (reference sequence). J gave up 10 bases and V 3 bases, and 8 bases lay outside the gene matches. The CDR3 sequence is CASSQGQGFGNQYF. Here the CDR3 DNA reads TGTGCCAGCAGCCAGGGACAGGGGTTTGGGAACCAGTACTTC.

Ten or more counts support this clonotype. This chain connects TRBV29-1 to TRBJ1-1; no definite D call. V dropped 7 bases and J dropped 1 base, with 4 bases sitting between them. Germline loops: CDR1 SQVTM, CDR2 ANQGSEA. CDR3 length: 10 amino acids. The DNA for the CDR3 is TGCAGCGCATCGAACACTGAAGCTTTCTTT. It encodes CSASNTEAFF.

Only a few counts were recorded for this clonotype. The CDR3 reads CAWRQGRTGELFF. The CDR3 bases are TGTGCCTGGAGACAGGGTAGGACCGGGGAGCTGTTTTTT. The rearrangement uses TRBV30 and TRBJ2-2, with D maybe TRBD1 (6 bases). Looked up from germline, CDR1 is GTSNPN and CDR2 is SVGIG (reference sequence). The CDR3 covers 13 residues. The V gene lost 3 bases and the J gene lost 5 bases, with 10 bases spanning the gap.

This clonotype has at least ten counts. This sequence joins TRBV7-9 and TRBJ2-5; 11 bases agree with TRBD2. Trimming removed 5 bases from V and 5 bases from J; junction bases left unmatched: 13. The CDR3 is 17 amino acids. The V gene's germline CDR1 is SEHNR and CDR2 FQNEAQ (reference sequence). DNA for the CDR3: TGTGCCAGCAGCACAAGAGGTTCTAGCGGGAGGAAGGAGACCCAGTACTTC. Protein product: CASSTRGSSGRKETQYF.

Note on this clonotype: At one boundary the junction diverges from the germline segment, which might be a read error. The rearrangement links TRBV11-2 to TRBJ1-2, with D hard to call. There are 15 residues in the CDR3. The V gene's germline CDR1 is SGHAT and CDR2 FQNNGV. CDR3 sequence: CASTSVDWGIYGYAF. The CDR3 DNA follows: TGTGCCAGCACCTCGGTTGATTGGGGTATCTACGGCTACGCCTTC.

In DNA, the CDR3 is TGTGCCAGCAGTGAGGTACAGAACACTGAAGCTTTCTTT. It translates to CASSEVQNTEAFF. The chain combines TRBV6-1 with TRBJ1-1; D is unresolved. The CDR3 length is 13 residues. Germline V gene lookup returns CDR1 MNHNS and CDR2 SASEGT. The germline V and J ends were trimmed by 3 bases and 1 base, with 6 bases remaining between them.

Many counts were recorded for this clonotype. CDR3 sequence (DNA): TGCAGTTCTGACGGGACTAGCGGGGGGTTGGAGCAGTACTTC. Translating gives CSSDGTSGGLEQYF. The chain uses TRBV20-1 and TRBJ2-7; 15 nucleotides align to TRBD2. Per germline, CDR1 DFQATT and CDR2 SNEGSKA (reference sequence). The V and J ends lost 8 bases and 7 bases, in that order; junction bases with no gene match: 9. The length of the CDR3 is 14 residues.

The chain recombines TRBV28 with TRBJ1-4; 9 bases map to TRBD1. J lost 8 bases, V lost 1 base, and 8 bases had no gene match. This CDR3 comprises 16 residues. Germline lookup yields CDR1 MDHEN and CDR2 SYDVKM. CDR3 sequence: CASSLSVGQGNEKLFF. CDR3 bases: TGTGCCAGCAGTTTATCCGTGGGACAGGGTAACGAAAAACTGTTTTTT. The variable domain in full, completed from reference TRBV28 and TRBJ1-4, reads DVKVTQSSRYLVKRTGEKVFLECVQDMDHENMFWYRQDPGLGLRLIYFSYDVKMKEKGDIPEGYSVSREKKERFSLILESASTNQTSMYLCASSLSVGQGNEKLFFGSGTQLSVL.